The source of this T cell receptor (beta chain) is a study of blood T cell repertoires in COVID-19. Libraries were prepared by immunoSEQ multiplex PCR; TCRdb keeps only in-frame clonotypes and omits some of them. The sample holds about 200,000 clones, 85% to 90% seen once. The CDR3 length is 15 residues. Unmatched junction bases numbered 11, after V lost 5 bases and J lost 6 bases. Germline CDR1 is SEHNR and CDR2 is FQNEAQ (reference sequence). This TCR came from a man at least 80 years old with acute or convalescent COVID-19. Sequencing used peripheral blood. J is TRBJ1-2 and V is TRBV7-9; 8 nucleotides line up with TRBD1. CDR3 amino acids: CASSRTGGGDHGYTF. The CDR3 coding sequence is TGTGCCAGCAGCCGAACAGGGGGTGGCGACCATGGCTACACCTTC.